This T cell receptor (beta chain) was sequenced during a study of blood T cell repertoires in COVID-19 (TCRdb year 2020). At the level of the whole study: Collaborator samples came from the United States, Italy and Spain and covered acute and convalescent phases of COVID-19. The material from the prospective study consisted of cDNA or gDNA derived from T cells, B-cell-depleted T cells, or PBMCs. Where available, HLA class I and class II types were taken from metadata supplied by the sample provider and were not determined by assay-based typing. Samples were obtained from the ongoing ImmuneRACE study (first 160 participants) and from 1,254 subjects provided by 6 global collaborators. The repertoires were released in a freely available public database meant as a resource for research on the immune response to SARS-CoV-2. The dataset comprised deeply sampled blood TCRbeta repertoires from subjects exposed to, actively infected with, or recovered from COVID-19. A de-identified subject ID, COVID-19 status, age in years and sex were almost always included in the sample metadata. On the study overall, not on this receptor specifically: The amount of clinical and demographic metadata varied by source and participant and was provided uncurated.

CDR1 is given as LGHDT and CDR2 as YNNKEL, both from the germline V gene (reference sequence). The CDR3 has 12 amino acids, counting the end cysteine and phenylalanine. The retained sequence is limited to the CDR3, 36 bases, with the frame set at the first base. A distance of 4 bases separates the germline ends of V and J, which lose 0 bases and 6 bases respectively. To note about this clone: The antigen this receptor binds is unknown. The sample holds no much larger clone one base away, and base qualities are not on file.

The collaborating institutions used their own protocols to collect whole blood in K2EDTA tubes. For TCRbeta analysis, collaborators shipped samples as frozen whole blood, isolated PBMCs, or DNA extracted from either of those sample types. The immunoSEQ Assay, a bias-controlled multiplex PCR, was used to amplify TCRbeta CDR3 regions from genomic DNA. Regarding the original processing steps: Nucleated cell counts per sample were estimated from amplification of reference gene primers within the assay. To quantify the absolute abundance of each unique TCRbeta CDR3 rearrangement, sequence reads were collapsed and filtered. For each sample, productive Simpson clonality was calculated by taking the square root of Simpson's diversity index across productive rearrangements. Not all clones reach the TCRdb copy of this immuneACCESS table, which keeps in-frame sequences only. Checked studies attribute under half of the gap to unresolved V genes and leave the rest unexplained. From that table come the V and J calls and clone size; the DNA was used to work out D and trimming. The sample includes fewer than 150,000 clones, with around 85% observed a single time. The top ten clones comprise approximately 13% of the sample.

What was sequenced was peripheral blood. Recombination linked TRBV3-1 (or the pseudogene TRBV3-2) to TRBJ2-3; the D gene lacks a confident call. The receptor's source is a human donor in a cohort sampled during active COVID-19. The nucleotide sequence is TGTGCCAGCAGCCAAGATCTCGATACGCAGTATTTT. Its protein is CASSQDLDTQYF.